This record looks at one T cell receptor beta chain sequence and its context. This sample stems from a study of technical replicates of blood from a handful of donors. Germline CDR1 reads LGHNA; CDR2 reads YSLEER. V lost 2 bases, J lost 5 bases, and 6 bases stayed unmatched. The CDR3 extends over 16 amino acids. The method was immunoSEQ multiplex PCR; TCRdb's version includes in-frame clones alone and lacks a portion of them. The data show under 80,000 clones, roughly 89% seen once. The sequence came from a human donor in good health. Some clones in this sample may be carry-over from other donors' samples. The sequenced sample was PBMCs. The J gene is TRBJ2-2, the V gene TRBV4-3; TRBD1 agrees at 9 bases. In nucleotides, the CDR3 is TGCGCCAGCAGCCAATACAGGGGGCCGGGGACCGGGGAGCTGTTTTTT. Translating gives CASSQYRGPGTGELFF.